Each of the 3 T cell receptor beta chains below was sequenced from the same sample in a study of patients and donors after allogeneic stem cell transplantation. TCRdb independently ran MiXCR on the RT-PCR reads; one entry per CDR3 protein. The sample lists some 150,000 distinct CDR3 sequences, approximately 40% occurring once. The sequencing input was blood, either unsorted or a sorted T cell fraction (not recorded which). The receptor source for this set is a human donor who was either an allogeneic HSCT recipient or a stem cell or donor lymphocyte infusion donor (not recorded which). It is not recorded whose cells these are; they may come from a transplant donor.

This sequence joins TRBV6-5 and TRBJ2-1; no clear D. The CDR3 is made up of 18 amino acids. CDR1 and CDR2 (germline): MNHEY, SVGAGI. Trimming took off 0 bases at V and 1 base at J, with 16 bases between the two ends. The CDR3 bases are TGTGCCAGCAGTTACTCGTTTCAATCCGGAGTATCCTACAATGAGCAGTTCTTC. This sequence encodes CASSYSFQSGVSYNEQFF.

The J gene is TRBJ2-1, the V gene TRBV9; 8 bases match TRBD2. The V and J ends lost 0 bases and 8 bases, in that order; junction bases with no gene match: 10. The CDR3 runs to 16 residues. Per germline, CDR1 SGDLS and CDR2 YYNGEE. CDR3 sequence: CASSVGPVAGSDEQFF. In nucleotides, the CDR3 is TGTGCCAGCAGCGTAGGGCCGGTAGCGGGGAGCGATGAGCAGTTCTTC. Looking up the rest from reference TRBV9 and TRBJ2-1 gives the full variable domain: DSGVTQTPKHLITATGQRVTLRCSPRSGDLSVYWYQQSLDQGLQFLIQYYNGEERAKGNILERFSAQQFPDLHSELNLSSLELGDSALYFCASSVGPVAGSDEQFFGPGTRLTVL.

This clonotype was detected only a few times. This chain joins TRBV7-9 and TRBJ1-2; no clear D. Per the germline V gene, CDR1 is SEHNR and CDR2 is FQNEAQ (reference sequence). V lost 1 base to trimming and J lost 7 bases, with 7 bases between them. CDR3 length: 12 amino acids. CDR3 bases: TGTGCCAGCAGCTTAGTAAGAACTGGCTACACCTTC. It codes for CASSLVRTGYTF.